These 23 T cell receptor beta chains came from one sample sequenced in a study of response to subunit inactivated influenza vaccine. TCRdb re-derived calls from the RT-PCR reads in MiXCR, one entry per CDR3 protein. The data hold more than 200,000 distinct CDR3 sequences, with over 9% observed a single time. This specimen was non-naive T cells sorted from PBMCs, taken 14 to 15 days before vaccination. The receptors were sampled from a man between 45 and 60 years old who received an inactivated influenza vaccine.

The V call is TRBV7-2, the J call TRBJ2-3, with a tentative D call TRBD2 (7 bases). V dropped 1 base and J dropped 2 bases, with 13 bases sitting between them. Germline V lookup: CDR1 SGHTA, CDR2 FQGNSA. This CDR3 spans 16 amino acids. This CDR3 reads CASSLVAGAYTDTQYF. In DNA form, the CDR3 reads TGTGCCAGCAGCTTAGTGGCGGGGGCCTACACAGATACGCAGTATTTT.

Many counts were recorded for this clonotype. The CDR3 DNA follows: TGTGCCAGCAGCCCTGAACCAGTTAAATACAATGAGCAGTTCTTC. Its protein is CASSPEPVKYNEQFF. This chain uses TRBV5-6 with TRBJ2-1; D unresolved. Germline V gives CDR1 SGHDT, CDR2 YYEEEE. The V and J ends lost 4 bases and 4 bases respectively, with 15 bases between them. The CDR3 sequence is 15 residues long.

This chain links TRBV9 with TRBJ1-1; D is perhaps TRBD1 (6 bases). The CDR3 is made up of 15 amino acids. V was trimmed by 3 bases and J by 0 bases, leaving 12 bases between them. Germline V gives CDR1 SGDLS, CDR2 YYNGEE. CDR3 sequence reads: CASSAQTGMNTEAFF. In DNA form, the CDR3 reads TGTGCCAGCAGCGCCCAGACAGGTATGAACACTGAAGCTTTCTTT.

This clonotype occurred a few times. J is TRBJ2-7 and V is TRBV4-1; 9 bases agree with TRBD1. The V segment lost 3 bases and the J segment 0 bases; nucleotides outside the gene matches: 6. From germline, CDR1 is MGHRA and CDR2 YSYEKL. The CDR3 is 16 amino acids. CDR3 region: CASSQSTGGASYEQYF. CDR3 bases: TGCGCCAGCAGCCAGTCTACAGGGGGCGCCTCCTACGAGCAGTACTTC.

The chain carries TRBV10-3 and TRBJ1-4, with TRBD1 identical over 8 bases. V lost 3 bases and J lost 4; bases outside the gene matches: 7. The CDR3 is made up of 16 amino acids. Looked up from germline, CDR1 is ENHRY and CDR2 is SYGVKD. The CDR3 region is CAISDSLDRGNEKLFF. CDR3 nucleotide sequence: TGTGCCATCAGTGATTCCTTAGACAGGGGTAATGAAAAACTGTTTTTT.

In this sample, this clonotype turned up a few times. The CDR3 coding sequence is TGTGCCAGCAGTGCAACAGGACAATACACAGATACGCAGTATTTT. As protein: CASSATGQYTDTQYF. V and J are TRBV9 and TRBJ2-3; a weak D match, TRBD1 (5 bases). The CDR3 extends over 15 amino acids. Trimming left V 5 bases short and J 2 bases short, with 15 bases between. Germline CDR1 is SGDLS and CDR2 is YYNGEE.

The chain has TRBV12-3 or TRBV12-4 and TRBJ2-3; 9 bases align to TRBD1. Trimming took 3 bases from V and 7 from J; bases not matched to a gene: 8. The CDR3 totals 15 residues. The CDR3 here is CASSFLGQGSNTQYF. The CDR3, as DNA: TGTGCCAGCAGTTTCCTGGGACAGGGTAGTAATACGCAGTATTTT.

The gene calls are TRBV12-3 or TRBV12-4 and TRBJ1-2; possibly TRBD1 for D (5 bases). The CDR3 extends over 15 amino acids. Trimming took off 5 bases at V and 5 bases at J, with 18 bases between the two ends. CDR3 coding DNA: TGTGCCAGCAGTGGGGCGGGGCTTGCGGGTTATGGCTACACCTTC. Protein: CASSGAGLAGYGYTF.

This clonotype appeared a few times. V and J are TRBV2 and TRBJ2-7, with 11 bases aligning to TRBD2. Per germline, CDR1 SNHLY and CDR2 FYNNEI. V was clipped by 6 bases and J by 3 bases; unmatched bases: 10. This CDR3 spans 16 amino acids. CDR3 in DNA: TGTGCCAGCAGAAAACCGGGACTAGCGGTACTCTACGAGCAGTACTTC. Amino acids: CASRKPGLAVLYEQYF.

This clonotype was picked up many times. The CDR3 protein is CASSLSPRAGGDEQFF. The CDR3 nucleotides read TGTGCCAGCAGTCTATCCCCTCGTGCAGGGGGTGATGAGCAGTTCTTC. The rearrangement links TRBV9 to TRBJ2-1; 7 bases are shared with TRBD1. The V gene end was trimmed by 5 bases and the J gene end by 8 bases; junction bases not matched to a gene: 16. Looked up from germline, CDR1 is SGDLS and CDR2 is YYNGEE. The length of the CDR3 is 16 residues.

This sequence joins TRBV7-2 and TRBJ1-2; no clear D gene. Trimming removed 1 base from V and 8 bases from J, with 14 bases in between. Germline CDR1 is SGHTA and CDR2 is FQGNSA. This CDR3 has 14 amino acids. Here the CDR3 DNA reads TGTGCCAGCAGCTTAGACTGGACCGTCGGGGGCTACACCTTC. Translation: CASSLDWTVGGYTF.

V usage is TRBV6-2 or TRBV6-3 and J usage is TRBJ1-5; D is unresolved. CDR1 and CDR2 (germline): MNHEY, SVGEGT. The V end lost 6 bases, the J end lost 7 bases, and 10 bases lay between the germline ends. The CDR3 has 12 residues. This CDR3 is CASRKGGQPQHF. In nucleotides, the CDR3 is TGTGCCAGCAGGAAGGGAGGGCAGCCCCAGCATTTT.

This clonotype was counted only a few times. This chain joins TRBV30 and TRBJ1-1; D gene unclear. V gave up 2 bases and J gave up 5 bases, with 18 bases separating them. CDR3 length: 15 residues. The germline gives CDR1 GTSNPN, CDR2 SVGIG (reference sequence). CDR3 bases: TGTGCCTGGAGTCTCGCCGGCGTCGGGTGGACTGAAGCTTTCTTT. Amino acid sequence: CAWSLAGVGWTEAFF.

The rearrangement uses TRBV10-3 and TRBJ2-3; 7 bases are shared with TRBD2. Germline-derived CDR1 and CDR2 are ENHRY and SYGVKD. The CDR3 totals 16 residues. Trimming took 6 bases from V and 1 from J; bases not matched to a gene: 10. CDR3 amino acids: CAISRSGTSGTDTQYF. The DNA of the CDR3 is TGTGCCATCAGCCGAAGCGGGACCAGCGGCACAGATACGCAGTATTTT.

This chain links TRBV7-9 with TRBJ2-5; D uncertain. Trimming removed 7 bases from V and 5 bases from J, with 5 bases in between. Per the germline V gene, CDR1 is SEHNR and CDR2 is FQNEAQ (reference sequence). The CDR3 is 10 amino acids. CDR3 in amino acids: CASNGETQYF. In DNA, the CDR3 is TGTGCCAGCAACGGGGAGACCCAGTACTTC.

This clonotype was counted many times. The V gene is TRBV29-1, the J gene TRBJ1-2; unclear D gene. The CDR3 contains 11 residues. V dropped 5 bases and J dropped 8 bases, with 12 bases sitting between them. Germline lookup yields CDR1 SQVTM and CDR2 ANQGSEA. CDR3: CSVLSGKGYTF. CDR3 nucleotide sequence: TGCAGCGTTCTCTCCGGAAAGGGCTACACCTTC.

This clonotype was seen repeatedly, ten times or more. The rearrangement uses TRBV6-2 or TRBV6-3 and TRBJ2-1; the D gene could be TRBD1 or TRBD2 (5 bases each). Deletions cut 2 bases from V and 9 bases from J, with 23 bases between. The germline gives CDR1 MNHEY, CDR2 SVGEGT. The CDR3 covers 17 residues. The CDR3 protein is CASSYNPLGPSRVEQFF. The CDR3 nucleotides read TGTGCCAGCAGTTACAACCCCCTCGGTCCTAGCAGGGTTGAGCAGTTCTTC.

This clonotype was detected many times. The chain is built from TRBV12-3 or TRBV12-4 and TRBJ2-7, with D possibly being TRBD2 (7 bases). The V and J ends lost 8 bases and 6 bases respectively, with 17 bases between them. The CDR3 is made up of 13 amino acids. The CDR3 spells CASRKGGAGEQYF. In DNA form, the CDR3 reads TGTGCCAGCCGAAAGGGGGGGGCTGGCGAGCAGTACTTC.

This clonotype was counted between two and nine times. The chain joins TRBV7-9 to TRBJ2-1, with D hard to call. The CDR3 is made up of 15 amino acids. With 2 bases removed from V and 2 bases from J, the gap between germline ends came to 10 bases. Germline CDR1 reads SEHNR; CDR2 reads FQNEAQ (reference sequence). The CDR3 nucleotides read TGTGCCAGCAGCTTACCAGGTCCAACCTACAATGAGCAGTTCTTC. Encoded protein: CASSLPGPTYNEQFF.

This clonotype came up a few times. V and J are TRBV6-2 or TRBV6-3 and TRBJ2-7; D gene uncertain. V lost 5 bases and J 5 bases, leaving 16 bases between the germline ends. Germline V gives CDR1 MNHEY, CDR2 SVGEGT. The CDR3 covers 14 residues. The CDR3 protein is CASSRPLIVDEQYF. For the CDR3, the DNA is TGTGCCAGCAGTCGACCCCTGATAGTGGACGAGCAGTACTTC.

Only a few counts were recorded for this clonotype. J is TRBJ2-3 and V is TRBV2; D ambiguous. V lost 5 bases and J 3 bases, leaving 15 bases between the germline ends. CDR1 and CDR2 (germline): SNHLY, FYNNEI. This CDR3 has 15 residues. In nucleotides, the CDR3 is TGTGCCAGCAGTTACGGAATAGTCCGGACAGATACGCAGTATTTT. Protein product: CASSYGIVRTDTQYF.

V and J are TRBV4-1 and TRBJ1-1; D gene unclear. Deletions cut 4 bases from V and 1 base from J, with 13 bases between. This CDR3 contains 15 residues. Germline V gives CDR1 MGHRA, CDR2 YSYEKL. CDR3 in amino acids: CASSRLAGQNTEAFF. CDR3 coding DNA: TGCGCCAGCAGCCGATTAGCAGGCCAGAACACTGAAGCTTTCTTT.

The rearrangement joins TRBV4-3 to TRBJ2-2, with 8 positions matching TRBD2. The junction had 4 bases not matched to a gene; V was cut back by 0 bases and J by 4 bases. The CDR3 contains 16 residues. Germline-derived CDR1 and CDR2 are LGHNA and YSLEER. The CDR3 here is CASSQEPGGRTGELFF. The CDR3 bases are TGCGCCAGCAGCCAAGAGCCGGGGGGGCGCACCGGGGAGCTGTTTTTT.